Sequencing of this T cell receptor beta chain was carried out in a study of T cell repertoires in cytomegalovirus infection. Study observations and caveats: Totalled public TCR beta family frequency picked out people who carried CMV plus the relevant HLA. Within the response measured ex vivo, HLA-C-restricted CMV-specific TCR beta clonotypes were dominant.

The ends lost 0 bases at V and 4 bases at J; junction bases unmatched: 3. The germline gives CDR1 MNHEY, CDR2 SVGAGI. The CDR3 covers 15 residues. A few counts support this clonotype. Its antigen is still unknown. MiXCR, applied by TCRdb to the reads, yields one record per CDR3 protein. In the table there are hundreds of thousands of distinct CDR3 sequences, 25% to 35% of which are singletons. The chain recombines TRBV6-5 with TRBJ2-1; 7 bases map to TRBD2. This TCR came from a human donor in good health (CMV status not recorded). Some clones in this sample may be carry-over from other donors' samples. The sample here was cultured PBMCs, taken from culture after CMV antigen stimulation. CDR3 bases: TGTGCCAGCAGTTACTCGGGGACTACGTACAATGAGCAGTTCTTC. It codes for CASSYSGTTYNEQFF.